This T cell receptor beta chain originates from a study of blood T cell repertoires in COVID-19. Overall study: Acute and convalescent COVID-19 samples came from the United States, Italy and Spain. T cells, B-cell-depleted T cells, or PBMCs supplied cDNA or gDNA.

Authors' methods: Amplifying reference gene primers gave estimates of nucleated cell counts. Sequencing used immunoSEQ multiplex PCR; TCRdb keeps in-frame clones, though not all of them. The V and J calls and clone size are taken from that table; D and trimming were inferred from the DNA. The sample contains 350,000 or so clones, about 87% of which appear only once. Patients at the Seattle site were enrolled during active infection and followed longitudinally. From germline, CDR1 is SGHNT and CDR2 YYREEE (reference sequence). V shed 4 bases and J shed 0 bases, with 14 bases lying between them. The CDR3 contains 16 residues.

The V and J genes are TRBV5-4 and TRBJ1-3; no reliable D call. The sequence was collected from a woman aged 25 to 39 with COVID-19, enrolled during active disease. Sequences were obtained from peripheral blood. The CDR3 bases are TGTGCCAGCAGCCTCATTGGACTGAACTCTGGAAACACCATATATTTT. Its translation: CASSLIGLNSGNTIYF.